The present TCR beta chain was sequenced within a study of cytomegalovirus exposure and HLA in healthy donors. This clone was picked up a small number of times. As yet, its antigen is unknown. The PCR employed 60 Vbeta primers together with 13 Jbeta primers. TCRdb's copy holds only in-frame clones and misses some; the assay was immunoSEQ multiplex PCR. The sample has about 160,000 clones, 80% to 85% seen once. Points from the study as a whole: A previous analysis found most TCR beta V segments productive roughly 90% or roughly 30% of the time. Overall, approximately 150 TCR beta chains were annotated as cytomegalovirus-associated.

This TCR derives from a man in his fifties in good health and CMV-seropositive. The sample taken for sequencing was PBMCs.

DNA of the CDR3: TGTGCCAGCAGACCTCTGACAGGATATAGCAATCAGCCCCAGCATTTT. This codes for CASRPLTGYSNQPQHF. The chain employs TRBV28 and TRBJ1-5; D might be TRBD1 (6 bases). The germline V gene encodes CDR1 MDHEN and CDR2 SYDVKM. The CDR3 length is 16 residues. Between the trimmed V and J ends, which lost 6 bases and 0 bases, there was a span of 15 bases.